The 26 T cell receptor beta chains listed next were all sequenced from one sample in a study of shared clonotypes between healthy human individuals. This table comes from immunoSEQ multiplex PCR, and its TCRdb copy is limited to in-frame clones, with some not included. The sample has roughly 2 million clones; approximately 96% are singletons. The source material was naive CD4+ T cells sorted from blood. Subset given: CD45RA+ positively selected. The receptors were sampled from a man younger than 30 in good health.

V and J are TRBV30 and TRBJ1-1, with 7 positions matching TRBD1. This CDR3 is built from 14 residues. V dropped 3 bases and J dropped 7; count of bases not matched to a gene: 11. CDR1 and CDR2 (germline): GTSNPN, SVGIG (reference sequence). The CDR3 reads CAWRVTGTAHEAFF. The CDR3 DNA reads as TGTGCCTGGAGGGTAACCGGGACAGCCCATGAAGCTTTCTTT.

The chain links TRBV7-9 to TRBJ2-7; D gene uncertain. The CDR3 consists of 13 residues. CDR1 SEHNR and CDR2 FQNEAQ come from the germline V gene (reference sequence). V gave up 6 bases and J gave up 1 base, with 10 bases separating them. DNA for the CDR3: TGTGCCAGCAGATTCGGGCCATCCTACGAGCAGTACTTC. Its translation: CASRFGPSYEQYF.

CDR3 DNA: TGTGCCAGTTTGGGAGGGCTAGCGGGCACCGGGGAGCTGTTTTTT. This encodes CASLGGLAGTGELFF. The chain combines TRBV11-2 with TRBJ2-2, with TRBD2 matching over 8 bases. CDR1 and CDR2 from the germline V gene are SGHAT and FQNNGV. The CDR3 has 15 residues. V was clipped by 9 bases and J by 4 bases; unmatched bases: 10.

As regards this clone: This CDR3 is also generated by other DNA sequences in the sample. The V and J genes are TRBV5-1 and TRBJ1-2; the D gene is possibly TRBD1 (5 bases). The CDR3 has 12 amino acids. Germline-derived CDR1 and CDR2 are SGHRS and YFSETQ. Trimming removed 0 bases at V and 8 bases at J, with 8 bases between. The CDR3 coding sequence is TGCGCCAGCAGCTTGGAAGGGGCCGGCTACACCTTC. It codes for CASSLEGAGYTF.

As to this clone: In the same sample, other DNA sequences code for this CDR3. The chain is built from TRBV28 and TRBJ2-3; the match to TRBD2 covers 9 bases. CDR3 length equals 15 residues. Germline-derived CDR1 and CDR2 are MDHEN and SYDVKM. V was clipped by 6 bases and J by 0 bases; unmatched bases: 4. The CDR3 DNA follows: TGTGCCAGCAGCCCTAGCGGGGTGAGCACAGATACGCAGTATTTT. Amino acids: CASSPSGVSTDTQYF. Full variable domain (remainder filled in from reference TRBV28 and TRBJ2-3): DVKVTQSSRYLVKRTGEKVFLECVQDMDHENMFWYRQDPGLGLRLIYFSYDVKMKEKGDIPEGYSVSREKKERFSLILESASTNQTSMYLCASSPSGVSTDTQYFGPGTRLTVL.

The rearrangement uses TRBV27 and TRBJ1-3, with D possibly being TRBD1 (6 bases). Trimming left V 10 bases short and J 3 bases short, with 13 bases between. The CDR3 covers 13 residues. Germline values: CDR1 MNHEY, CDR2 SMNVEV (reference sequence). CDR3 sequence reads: CATGQSIGNTIYF. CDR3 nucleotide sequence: TGTGCCACTGGACAGAGCATTGGAAACACCATATATTTT.

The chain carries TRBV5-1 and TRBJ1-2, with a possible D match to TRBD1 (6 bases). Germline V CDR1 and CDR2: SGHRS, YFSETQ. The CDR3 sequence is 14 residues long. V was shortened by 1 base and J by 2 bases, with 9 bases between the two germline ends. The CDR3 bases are TGCGCCAGCAGCTTGCCCCAGGGGAACTATGGCTACACCTTC. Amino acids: CASSLPQGNYGYTF.

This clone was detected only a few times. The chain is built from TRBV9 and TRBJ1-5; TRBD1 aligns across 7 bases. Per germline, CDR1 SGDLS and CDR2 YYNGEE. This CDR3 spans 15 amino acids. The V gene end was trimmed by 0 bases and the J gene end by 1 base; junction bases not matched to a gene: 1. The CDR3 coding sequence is TGTGCCAGCAGCGTAGTCAGGGGGAGCAATCAGCCCCAGCATTTT. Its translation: CASSVVRGSNQPQHF.

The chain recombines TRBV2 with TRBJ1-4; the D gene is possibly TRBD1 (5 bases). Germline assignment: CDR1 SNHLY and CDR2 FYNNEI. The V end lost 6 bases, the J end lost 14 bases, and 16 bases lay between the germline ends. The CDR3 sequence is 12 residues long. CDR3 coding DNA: TGTGCCAGCAGGGGACGGGGCCTATCTCTGTTTTTT. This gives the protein CASRGRGLSLFF.

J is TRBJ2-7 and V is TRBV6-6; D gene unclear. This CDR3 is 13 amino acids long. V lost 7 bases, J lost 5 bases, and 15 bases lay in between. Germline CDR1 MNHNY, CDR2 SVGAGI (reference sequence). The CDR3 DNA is TGTGCCAGCAATGACCAAGGGAACCACGAGCAGTACTTC. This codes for CASNDQGNHEQYF.

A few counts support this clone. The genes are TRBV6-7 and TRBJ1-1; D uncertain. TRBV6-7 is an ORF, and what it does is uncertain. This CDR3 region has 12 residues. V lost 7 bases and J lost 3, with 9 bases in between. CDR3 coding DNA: TGTGCCAGCAAACTACACGACACTGAAGCTTTCTTT. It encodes CASKLHDTEAFF.

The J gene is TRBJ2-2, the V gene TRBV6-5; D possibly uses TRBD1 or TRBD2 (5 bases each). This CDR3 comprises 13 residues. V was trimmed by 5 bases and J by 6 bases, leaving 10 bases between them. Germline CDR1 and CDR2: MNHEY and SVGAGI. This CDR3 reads CASSRDRAGELFF. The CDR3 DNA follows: TGTGCCAGCAGTCGGGACCGCGCCGGGGAGCTGTTTTTT.

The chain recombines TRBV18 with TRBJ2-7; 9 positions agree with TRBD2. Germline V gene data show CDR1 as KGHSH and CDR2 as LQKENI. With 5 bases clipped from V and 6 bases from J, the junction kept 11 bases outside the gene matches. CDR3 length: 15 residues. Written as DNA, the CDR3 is TGTGCCAGCTCATCTCAGGGCCTAGCGGGAAGCGAGCAGTACTTC. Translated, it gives CASSSQGLAGSEQYF.

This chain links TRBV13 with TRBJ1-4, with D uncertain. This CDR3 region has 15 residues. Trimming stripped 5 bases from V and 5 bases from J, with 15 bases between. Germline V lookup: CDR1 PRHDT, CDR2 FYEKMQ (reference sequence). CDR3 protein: CASSIRTGKNEKLFF. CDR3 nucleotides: TGTGCCAGCAGCATTCGGACGGGGAAGAATGAAAAACTGTTTTTT.

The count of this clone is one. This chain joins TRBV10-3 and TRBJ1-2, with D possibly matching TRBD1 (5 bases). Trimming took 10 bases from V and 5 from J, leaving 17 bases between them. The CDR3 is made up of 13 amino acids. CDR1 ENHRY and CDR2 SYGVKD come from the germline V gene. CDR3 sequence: CATAAGTEYGYTF. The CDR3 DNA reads TGTGCCACCGCGGCCGGGACGGAATATGGCTACACCTTC.

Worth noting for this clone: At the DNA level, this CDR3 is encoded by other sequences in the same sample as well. The CDR3, as DNA: TGTGCCAGCAGCTTAGGACTAGCGCTATACAATGAGCAGTTCTTC. It encodes CASSLGLALYNEQFF. The chain has TRBV7-2 and TRBJ2-1, with TRBD2 matching 8 bases. The length of the CDR3 is 15 residues. Germline V gene lookup returns CDR1 SGHTA and CDR2 FQGNSA. The V and J ends lost 1 base and 4 bases, in that order; junction bases with no gene match: 3.

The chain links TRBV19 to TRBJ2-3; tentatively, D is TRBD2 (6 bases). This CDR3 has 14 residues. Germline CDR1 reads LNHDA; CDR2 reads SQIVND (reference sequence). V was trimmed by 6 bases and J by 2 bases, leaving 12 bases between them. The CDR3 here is CASSRRGDTDTQYF. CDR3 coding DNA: TGTGCCAGTAGCAGGAGGGGCGACACAGATACGCAGTATTTT.

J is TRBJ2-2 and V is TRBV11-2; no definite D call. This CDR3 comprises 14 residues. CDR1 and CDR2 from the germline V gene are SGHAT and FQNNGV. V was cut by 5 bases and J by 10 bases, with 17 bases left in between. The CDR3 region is CASSPLPDRLELFF. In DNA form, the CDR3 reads TGTGCCAGCAGCCCACTCCCAGACCGGTTGGAGCTGTTTTTT.

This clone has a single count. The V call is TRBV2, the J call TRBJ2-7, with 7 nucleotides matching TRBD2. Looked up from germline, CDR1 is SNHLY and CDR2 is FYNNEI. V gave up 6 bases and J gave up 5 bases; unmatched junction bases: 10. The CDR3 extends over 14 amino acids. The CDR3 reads CASSAGEVVDEQYF. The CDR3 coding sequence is TGTGCCAGCAGCGCGGGAGAAGTTGTTGACGAGCAGTACTTC.

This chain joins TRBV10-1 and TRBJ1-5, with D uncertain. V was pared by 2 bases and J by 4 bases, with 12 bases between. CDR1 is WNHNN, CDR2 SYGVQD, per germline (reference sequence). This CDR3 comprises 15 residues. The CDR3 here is CASSEGAGLNQPQHF. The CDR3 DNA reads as TGCGCCAGCAGTGAGGGAGCAGGTCTAAATCAGCCCCAGCATTTT.

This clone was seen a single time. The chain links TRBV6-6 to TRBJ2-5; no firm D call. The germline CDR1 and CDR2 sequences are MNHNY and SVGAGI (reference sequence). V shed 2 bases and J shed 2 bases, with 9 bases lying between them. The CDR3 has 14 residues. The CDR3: CASSYGRLQETQYF. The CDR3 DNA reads TGTGCCAGCAGTTACGGACGGTTACAAGAGACCCAGTACTTC.

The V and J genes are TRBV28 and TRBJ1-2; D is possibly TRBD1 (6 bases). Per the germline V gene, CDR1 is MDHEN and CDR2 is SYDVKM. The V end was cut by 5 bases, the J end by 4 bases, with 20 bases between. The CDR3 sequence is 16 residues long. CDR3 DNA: TGTGCCAGCAGTCCTCCAGGGGCTGGTTCAGCCTATGGCTACACCTTC. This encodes CASSPPGAGSAYGYTF.

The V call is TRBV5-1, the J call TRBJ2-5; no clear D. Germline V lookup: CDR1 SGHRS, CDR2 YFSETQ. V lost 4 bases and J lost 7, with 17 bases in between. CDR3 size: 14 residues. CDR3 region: CASSPLSTWGTQYF. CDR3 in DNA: TGCGCCAGCAGCCCCTTGTCGACATGGGGGACCCAGTACTTC. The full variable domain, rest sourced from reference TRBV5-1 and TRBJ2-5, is KAGVTQTPRYLIKTRGQQVTLSCSPISGHRSVSWYQQTPGQGLQFLFEYFSETQRNKGNFPGRFSGRQFSNSRSEMNVSTLELGDSALYLCASSPLSTWGTQYFGPGTRLLVL.

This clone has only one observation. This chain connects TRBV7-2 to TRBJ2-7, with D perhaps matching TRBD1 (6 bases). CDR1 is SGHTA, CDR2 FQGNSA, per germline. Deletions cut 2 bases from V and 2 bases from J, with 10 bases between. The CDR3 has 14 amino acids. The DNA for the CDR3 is TGTGCCAGCAGCTTATGGGGGCAGACCTACGAGCAGTACTTC. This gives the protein CASSLWGQTYEQYF.

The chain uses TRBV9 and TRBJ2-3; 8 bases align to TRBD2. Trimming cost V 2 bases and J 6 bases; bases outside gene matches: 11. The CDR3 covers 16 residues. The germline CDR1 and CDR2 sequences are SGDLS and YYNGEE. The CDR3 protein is CASSVNGAGGPDTQYF. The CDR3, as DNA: TGTGCCAGCAGCGTGAATGGGGCGGGGGGCCCCGATACGCAGTATTTT.

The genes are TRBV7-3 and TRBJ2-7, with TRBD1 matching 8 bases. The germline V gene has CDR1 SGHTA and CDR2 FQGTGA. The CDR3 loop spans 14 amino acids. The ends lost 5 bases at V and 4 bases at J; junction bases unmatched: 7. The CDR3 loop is CASSHGQGVYEQYF. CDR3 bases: TGTGCCAGCAGCCACGGACAGGGCGTATACGAGCAGTACTTC.